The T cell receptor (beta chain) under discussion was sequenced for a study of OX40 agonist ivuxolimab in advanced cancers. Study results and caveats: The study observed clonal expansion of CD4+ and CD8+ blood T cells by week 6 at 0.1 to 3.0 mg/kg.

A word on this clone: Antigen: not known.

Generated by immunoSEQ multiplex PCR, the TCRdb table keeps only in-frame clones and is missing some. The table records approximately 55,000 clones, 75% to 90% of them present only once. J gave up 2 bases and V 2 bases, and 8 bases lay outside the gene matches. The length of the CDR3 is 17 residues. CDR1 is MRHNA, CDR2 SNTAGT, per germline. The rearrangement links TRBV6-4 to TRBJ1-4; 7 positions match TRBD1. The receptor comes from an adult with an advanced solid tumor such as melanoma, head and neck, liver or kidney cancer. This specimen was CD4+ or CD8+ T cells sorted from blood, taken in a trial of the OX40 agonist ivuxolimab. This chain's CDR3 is CASSDAVRGTTNEKLFF. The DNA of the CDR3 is TGTGCCAGCAGTGACGCAGTCAGGGGGACGACTAATGAAAAACTGTTTTTT.